A selection of T cell receptor beta chains follows, all from one sample in a study of OX40 agonist ivuxolimab in advanced cancers. The data were produced by immunoSEQ multiplex PCR, yet TCRdb's version contains in-frame clones alone and is incomplete. The repertoire holds tens of thousands of clones, 87% seen once, with less than 1.5% in the top ten. Sequencing was performed on CD4+ or CD8+ T cells sorted from blood, taken in a trial of the OX40 agonist ivuxolimab. These TCRs come from an adult with an advanced solid tumor such as melanoma, head and neck, liver or kidney cancer. Both conserved end residues are part of each CDR3. Each record gives: J gene, V gene, D gene, clone size, CDR3 DNA, CDR3 protein. D genes are given only for firm matches. Expanded clones are given a class, and other clones once, few, many or no size at all.

J: TRBJ1-5; V: TRBV6-1; D: TRBD1; size: NA; DNA: TGTGCCAGCAGTGGGCCGGGACAGGGACCTACTCAGGGCAATCAGCCCCAGCATTTT; CDR3: CASSGPGQGPTQGNQPQHF
J: TRBJ2-7; V: TRBV11-3; D: NA; size: NA; DNA: TGTGCCAGCAGCCCAAGGGACGGAAGCTCCTACGAGCAGTACTTC; CDR3: CASSPRDGSSYEQYF
J: TRBJ2-2; V: TRBV30; D: TRBD2; size: NA; DNA: TGTGCCTGGAGTCTTCCTCCCCGCGGGGGAGTAACCGGGGAGCTGTTTTTT; CDR3: CAWSLPPRGGVTGELFF
J: TRBJ2-7; V: TRBV30; D: TRBD2; size: NA; DNA: TGTGCCTGGAGCCTGGGACTAGCGGGAACTCGGGAGCAGTACTTC; CDR3: CAWSLGLAGTREQYF
J: TRBJ1-2; V: TRBV7-3; D: TRBD1; size: NA; DNA: TGTGCCAGCAGCCCGACAGGGGGTGATAACTATGGCTACACCTTC; CDR3: CASSPTGGDNYGYTF
J: TRBJ2-4; V: TRBV6-5; D: TRBD1; size: NA; DNA: TGTGCCAGCAGCTCAGGGACAGTATCCATTCAGTACTTC; CDR3: CASSSGTVSIQYF
J: TRBJ1-3; V: TRBV19; D: TRBD1; size: NA; DNA: TGTGCCAGTAAACGTGGGACAGCGAACTCTGGAAACACCATATATTTT; CDR3: CASKRGTANSGNTIYF
J: TRBJ2-7; V: TRBV19; D: NA; size: NA; DNA: TGTGCCAGTAGTGACTGGGGGACCTACCCCCGTTCCACTTACGAGCAGTACTTC; CDR3: CASSDWGTYPRSTYEQYF
J: TRBJ1-6; V: TRBV5-4; D: NA; size: NA; DNA: TGTGCCAGCAGAAGTAACAGGGACTCCTATAATTCACCCCTCCACTTT; CDR3: CASRSNRDSYNSPLHF
J: TRBJ1-4; V: TRBV28; D: NA; size: NA; DNA: TGTGCCAGCAGGAGGTCTAATGAAAAACTGTTTTTT; CDR3: CASRRSNEKLFF
J: TRBJ2-5; V: TRBV7-2; D: TRBD2; size: once; DNA: TGTGCCAGCAGCTTTCAAGCGGGGGTGCAAGAGACCCAGTACTTC; CDR3: CASSFQAGVQETQYF
J: TRBJ1-1; V: TRBV6-1; D: NA; size: NA; DNA: TGTGCCAGCAGTGTCGGGCAGGGGATTTTAGGCACTGAAGCTTTCTTT; CDR3: CASSVGQGILGTEAFF
J: TRBJ2-7; V: TRBV5-4; D: TRBD1; size: NA; DNA: TGTGCCAGCAGCAAGGGACAGATATACGAACAGTACTTC; CDR3: CASSKGQIYEQYF
J: TRBJ1-2; V: TRBV19; D: TRBD1; size: NA; DNA: TGTGCCAGTAGTATACCGGGACAGGTTTTTGGCTACACCTTC; CDR3: CASSIPGQVFGYTF
J: TRBJ2-5; V: TRBV6-1; D: NA; size: NA; DNA: TGTGCCAGCAGTAGGCGAAACCAAGAGACCCAGTACTTC; CDR3: CASSRRNQETQYF
J: TRBJ2-1; V: TRBV19; D: TRBD2; size: NA; DNA: TGTGCCAGCTCCTCTAGCGGGAGTCGGAATGAGCAGTTCTTC; CDR3: CASSSSGSRNEQFF
J: TRBJ2-7; V: TRBV30; D: NA; size: NA; DNA: TGTGCCTGGAGTGTAGCTCTCTACTACGAGCAGTACTTC; CDR3: CAWSVALYYEQYF
J: TRBJ1-2; V: TRBV4-3; D: TRBD1; size: NA; DNA: TGCGCCAGCAGCCAAGAGGGAGGGACAGGCTATGGCTACACCTTC; CDR3: CASSQEGGTGYGYTF
J: TRBJ2-2; V: TRBV18; D: NA; size: NA; DNA: TGTGCCAGCTCACCGCGTGGGGACACCGGGGAGCTGTTTTTT; CDR3: CASSPRGDTGELFF
J: TRBJ2-1; V: TRBV27; D: NA; size: NA; DNA: TGTGCCAGCAGTTCCCCCATGGGGGACTACAATGAGCAGTTCTTC; CDR3: CASSSPMGDYNEQFF
J: TRBJ2-1; V: TRBV12-2; D: NA; size: NA; DNA: TGTGCAAGTCGCACGCGGGGGGACTCCTACAATGAGCAGTTCTTC; CDR3: CASRTRGDSYNEQFF
J: TRBJ2-7; V: TRBV28; D: NA; size: NA; DNA: TGTGCCAGCAGTTATACACAAGCAGAGGAGTACTTC; CDR3: CASSYTQAEEYF
J: TRBJ1-5; V: TRBV19; D: NA; size: once; DNA: TGTGCCAGTAGTATTGGCCGGTTTGATCAGCCCCAGCATTTT; CDR3: CASSIGRFDQPQHF
J: TRBJ1-5; V: TRBV14; D: TRBD1; size: few; DNA: TGTGCCAGCAGCCGACAGGGGAATCAGCCCCAGCATTTT; CDR3: CASSRQGNQPQHF
J: TRBJ1-4; V: TRBV4-1; D: NA; size: NA; DNA: TGCGCCAGCAGCCAACGGGGTAACGATGAAAAACTGTTTTTT; CDR3: CASSQRGNDEKLFF